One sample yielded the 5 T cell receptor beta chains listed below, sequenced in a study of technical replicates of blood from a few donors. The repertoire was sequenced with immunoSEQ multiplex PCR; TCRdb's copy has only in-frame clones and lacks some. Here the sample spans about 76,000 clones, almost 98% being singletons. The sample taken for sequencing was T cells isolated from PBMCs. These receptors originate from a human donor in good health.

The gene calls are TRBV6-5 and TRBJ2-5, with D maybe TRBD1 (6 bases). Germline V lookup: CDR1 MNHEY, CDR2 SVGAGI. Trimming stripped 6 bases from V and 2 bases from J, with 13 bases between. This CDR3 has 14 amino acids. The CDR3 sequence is CASSRTVLQETQYF. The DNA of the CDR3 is TGTGCCAGCAGCAGGACAGTTCTTCAAGAGACCCAGTACTTC.

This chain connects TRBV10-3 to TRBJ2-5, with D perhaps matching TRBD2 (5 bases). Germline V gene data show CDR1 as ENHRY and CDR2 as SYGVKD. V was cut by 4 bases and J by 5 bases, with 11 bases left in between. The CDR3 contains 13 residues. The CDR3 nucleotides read TGTGCCATCAGTGGGGAGAGCATGGAGACCCAGTACTTC. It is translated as CAISGESMETQYF.

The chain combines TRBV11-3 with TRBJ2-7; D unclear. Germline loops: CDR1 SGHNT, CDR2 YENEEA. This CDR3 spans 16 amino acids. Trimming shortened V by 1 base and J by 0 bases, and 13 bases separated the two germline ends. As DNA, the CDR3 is TGTGCCAGCAGCTTAGTCTATTCAGGCAACTCCTACGAGCAGTACTTC. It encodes CASSLVYSGNSYEQYF.

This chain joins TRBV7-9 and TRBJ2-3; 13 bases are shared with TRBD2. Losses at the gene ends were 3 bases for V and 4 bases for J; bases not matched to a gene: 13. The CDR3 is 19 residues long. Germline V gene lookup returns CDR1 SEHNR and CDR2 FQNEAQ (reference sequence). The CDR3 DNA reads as TGTGCCAGCAGCTTTTTTTCACTAGCGGGGGGGCCGTTCGCAGATACGCAGTATTTT. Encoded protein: CASSFFSLAGGPFADTQYF.

In nucleotides, the CDR3 is TGTGCCAGCAGTTACTCCTCGGACAGCCTCAATCAGCCCCAGCATTTT. Amino acid sequence: CASSYSSDSLNQPQHF. This chain joins TRBV6-5 and TRBJ1-5, with D perhaps TRBD1 (6 bases). From germline, CDR1 is MNHEY and CDR2 SVGAGI. Trimming took off 0 bases at V and 3 bases at J, with 12 bases between the two ends. CDR3 length: 16 residues.